This T cell receptor (beta chain) was captured by sequencing in a study of graft-versus-host responses after intestinal transplantation. On the study more broadly: Isolated intestinal, liver-intestinal, or multivisceral transplants had been given to the recipients. Following induction with anti-thymocyte globulin, all recipients were given tacrolimus and steroids for three to four years. Study-level results: The marrow of recipients harbored GvH clones, and ileum or blood showed some of them first. High graft-versus-host to host-versus-graft T cell clonal ratios marked allografts of patients with graft-donor macrochimerism.

Clones were read by immunoSEQ multiplex PCR, and TCRdb kept only the in-frame ones, dropping some. This sample has almost 85,000 clones, with 90% to 95% found just once. With respect to this clone: The antigen remains unidentified.

This CDR3 comprises 12 residues. Germline CDR1 SEHNR, CDR2 FQNEAQ (reference sequence). Trimming stripped 5 bases from V and 1 base from J, with 5 bases between. The sample consisted of unstimulated CD4+ T cells sorted from spleen or lymph node cells, taken before intestinal transplant. The chain carries TRBV7-9 and TRBJ1-1; no definite D call. The origin of this receptor is a human donor who received an intestinal transplant. CDR3 nucleotides: TGTGCCAGCAGCCCTAGGAACACTGAAGCTTTCTTT. It encodes CASSPRNTEAFF. Looking up the rest from reference TRBV7-9 and TRBJ1-1 gives the full variable domain: DTGVSQNPRHKITKRGQNVTFRCDPISEHNRLYWYRQTLGQGPEFLTYFQNEAQLEKSRLLSDRFSAERPKGSFSTLEIQRTEQGDSAMYLCASSPRNTEAFFGQGTRLTVV.